This entry is about one TCR beta chain. Its antigen is undetermined. This specimen includes other DNA sequences encoding the same CDR3. The ends were cut back, 4 bases at V and 0 bases at J, with 15 bases in the middle. This CDR3 has 16 residues. In germline, CDR1 is SGHDT, CDR2 YYEEEE. The libraries were made with immunoSEQ version 4 in survey mode. TCRdb keeps only in-frame clones here, not all; method: immunoSEQ multiplex PCR. The data show some 49,000 clones, 70% to 90% seen once. The sample originates from a study of persistence of HIV-infected CD4 T cells. Nonspecific anti-CD3/anti-CD28 bead stimulation represents the broad CD4+ T cell repertoire. CD4+ T cells upregulating both CD40 ligand and CD69 were sorted as responding cells.

The source is an adult woman with HIV who was CMV-seropositive. This material consisted of CD4+ T cells sorted from PBMCs after approximately 19-hour stimulation, taken from a patient who received antiretroviral therapy. The chain employs TRBV5-6 and TRBJ2-3; D is ambiguous. The CDR3 loop is CASSLWAAPSTDTQYF. The CDR3, as DNA: TGTGCCAGCAGCCTGTGGGCAGCCCCTAGCACAGATACGCAGTATTTT.